These 18 T cell receptor beta chains share one sample of origin, sequenced in a study of T cells in Graves' hyperthyroidism and ophthalmopathy. Researchers amplified the TCR beta CDR3 regions from RNA transcripts. With the HTBI primer set, the TCR CDR3 went through a first round of RT-PCR. TCRdb independently ran MiXCR on the multiplex PCR reads; one entry per CDR3 protein. Among 280,000 or so distinct CDR3 sequences listed, roughly 15% were seen once. Sequencing used blood. The receptors here all came from a woman aged 45-60 years with Graves' hyperthyroidism that later progressed to Graves' ophthalmopathy.

The chain couples TRBV27 to TRBJ1-6, with a tentative D call TRBD1 (5 bases). CDR3 length: 15 residues. Germline V gene lookup returns CDR1 MNHEY and CDR2 SMNVEV (reference sequence). The ends were cut back, 0 bases at V and 7 bases at J, with 10 bases in the middle. This CDR3 is CASSLSAGLNSPLHF. The CDR3 region has the DNA TGTGCCAGCAGTTTATCGGCAGGGCTCAATTCACCCCTCCACTTT.

This clonotype was seen at least ten times. V gene TRBV27 combines with J gene TRBJ1-1; D is unclear. This CDR3 is 15 amino acids long. Germline CDR1 reads MNHEY; CDR2 reads SMNVEV (reference sequence). V was cut by 3 bases and J by 0 bases, with 11 bases left in between. CDR3 in amino acids: CASSFGLNLNTEAFF. Here the CDR3 DNA reads TGTGCCAGCAGTTTTGGGTTGAACCTGAACACTGAAGCTTTCTTT.

This clonotype was detected ten times or more. V usage is TRBV11-2 and J usage is TRBJ2-3; D remains ambiguous. CDR1 SGHAT and CDR2 FQNNGV come from the germline V gene. CDR3 length equals 16 residues. V dropped 1 base and J dropped 0 bases, with 11 bases sitting between them. The CDR3 bases are TGTGCCAGCAGCTTAGGCGGATTTTCTAGCACAGATACGCAGTATTTT. This translates into CASSLGGFSSTDTQYF.

This clonotype showed up many times. The V and J genes are TRBV7-9 and TRBJ1-4; D gene ambiguous. In germline, CDR1 is SEHNR, CDR2 FQNEAQ (reference sequence). The V end was cut by 3 bases, the J end by 8 bases, with 10 bases between. CDR3 size: 13 residues. CDR3 in amino acids: CASSFGPAEKLFF. CDR3 in DNA: TGTGCCAGCAGCTTCGGACCCGCGGAAAAACTGTTTTTT.

This clonotype was detected ten times or more. This rearrangement joins TRBV18 to TRBJ1-1; unclear D gene. Germline CDR1 reads KGHSH; CDR2 reads LQKENI. With 3 bases removed from V and 2 bases from J, the gap between germline ends came to 16 bases. The CDR3 runs to 16 residues. CDR3 region: CASSPAASQHNTEAFF. CDR3 in DNA: TGTGCCAGCTCACCGGCGGCGTCGCAGCACAACACTGAAGCTTTCTTT.

This clonotype was observed at least ten times. This chain connects TRBV12-3 or TRBV12-4 to TRBJ1-1; D may be TRBD1 (5 bases). Trimming left V 6 bases short and J 0 bases short, with 17 bases between. There are 16 residues in the CDR3. The CDR3 coding sequence is TGTGCCAGCAGAAGACCGGGACTGAGACTGAACACTGAAGCTTTCTTT. Protein product: CASRRPGLRLNTEAFF.

The gene calls are TRBV7-9 and TRBJ1-2; D not resolved. This CDR3 region has 12 residues. Trimming removed 1 base from V and 6 bases from J, with 6 bases in between. Germline CDR1 and CDR2: SEHNR and FQNEAQ (reference sequence). The CDR3 reads CASSLDGDGYTF. In DNA form, the CDR3 reads TGTGCCAGCAGCTTAGACGGCGATGGCTACACCTTC.

The chain carries TRBV29-1 and TRBJ1-3; TRBD1 is a possible D gene (6 bases). This CDR3 has 16 residues. Per germline, CDR1 SQVTM and CDR2 ANQGSEA. Trimming removed 0 bases from V and 0 bases from J, with 12 bases in between. The CDR3 coding sequence is TGCAGCGTTGAAGACTCCGGACAGCTCTCTGGAAACACCATATATTTT. Its translation: CSVEDSGQLSGNTIYF.

This clonotype has a count of ten or more. The chain carries TRBV27 and TRBJ2-3; 12 bases are shared with TRBD2. Germline V CDR1 and CDR2: MNHEY, SMNVEV (reference sequence). The CDR3 length is 16 residues. V gave up 6 bases and J gave up 8 bases; unmatched junction bases: 12. DNA for the CDR3: TGTGCCAGCAGCACCGATCTAGCGGGAGGGCCGGGTACGCAGTATTTT. Amino acid sequence: CASSTDLAGGPGTQYF.

This chain joins TRBV19 and TRBJ1-4; TRBD1 agrees at 8 bases. Germline trimming cut 9 bases from V and 8 bases from J; bases unmatched to any gene: 8. The CDR3 runs 13 residues. In germline, CDR1 is LNHDA, CDR2 SQIVND (reference sequence). The CDR3 loop is CARRTGRKEKLFF. The CDR3 DNA follows: TGTGCCAGGAGGACAGGGAGGAAAGAAAAACTGTTTTTT.

V is TRBV6-1 and J is TRBJ2-2; D is possibly TRBD1 or TRBD2 (5 bases each). This CDR3 contains 13 residues. Between the trimmed V and J ends, which lost 7 bases and 5 bases, there was a span of 11 bases. Germline values: CDR1 MNHNS, CDR2 SASEGT. CDR3 amino acids: CASNRGETGELFF. The DNA for the CDR3 is TGTGCCAGCAACAGAGGGGAAACCGGGGAGCTGTTTTTT.

This chain connects TRBV3-1 to TRBJ2-5; D unclear. Germline assignment: CDR1 LGHDT and CDR2 YNNKEL (reference sequence). This CDR3 contains 13 residues. The V end lost 5 bases, the J end lost 1 base, and 8 bases lay between the germline ends. The CDR3 nucleotides are TGTGCCAGCAGCGATAGAGGCCAAGAGACCCAGTACTTC. This sequence encodes CASSDRGQETQYF.

Worth noting for this clonotype: A clone one base away is much larger, so this may be a read error. The chain joins TRBV6-2 or TRBV6-3 to TRBJ1-1; D is unresolved. Trimming stripped 3 bases from V and 7 bases from J, with 12 bases between. Germline V lookup: CDR1 MNHEY, CDR2 SVGEGT. The CDR3 sequence is 13 residues long. The CDR3 sequence is CASSYERTGEAFF. CDR3 DNA sequence: TGTGCCAGCAGTTATGAGAGGACCGGTGAAGCTTTCTTT.

This clonotype was observed at least ten times. V is TRBV10-3 and J is TRBJ2-1, with D perhaps matching TRBD2 (6 bases). Germline assignment: CDR1 ENHRY and CDR2 SYGVKD. Trimming stripped 6 bases from V and 5 bases from J, with 11 bases between. The length of the CDR3 is 13 residues. This chain's CDR3 is CAISGGDDNEQFF. The CDR3 DNA follows: TGTGCCATCAGCGGGGGAGACGACAATGAGCAGTTCTTC.

The chain employs TRBV7-2 and TRBJ2-7, with 8 positions matching TRBD1. V was clipped by 5 bases and J by 6 bases; unmatched bases: 12. Germline CDR1 reads SGHTA; CDR2 reads FQGNSA. The CDR3 contains 15 residues. CDR3 bases: TGTGCCAGCAGCCGCAGCCCTGGGACAGGCCTCGAGCAGTACTTC. Protein: CASSRSPGTGLEQYF.

This clonotype was counted ten times or more. V usage is TRBV6-1 and J usage is TRBJ2-5; tentative D call: TRBD1 (6 bases). Germline lookup yields CDR1 MNHNS and CDR2 SASEGT. V shed 3 bases and J shed 5 bases, with 10 bases lying between them. This CDR3 is built from 13 residues. This CDR3 reads CASSEGARETQYF. DNA of the CDR3: TGTGCCAGCAGTGAGGGGGCGCGGGAGACCCAGTACTTC.

This clonotype was observed many times. CDR3 in amino acids: CASSHPGQGTPTSYNEQFF. CDR3 in DNA: TGTGCCAGCAGCCACCCGGGACAGGGCACCCCAACGTCCTACAATGAGCAGTTCTTC. J is TRBJ2-1 and V is TRBV7-9; 9 bases agree with TRBD1. V gave up 5 bases and J gave up 1 base; unmatched junction bases: 15. CDR1 SEHNR and CDR2 FQNEAQ come from the germline V gene (reference sequence). This CDR3 is built from 19 residues.

The chain uses TRBV11-2 and TRBJ2-1; D may be TRBD1 or TRBD2 (6 bases each). V lost 1 base to trimming and J lost 7 bases, with 20 bases between them. Germline V gene lookup returns CDR1 SGHAT and CDR2 FQNNGV. CDR3 length equals 17 residues. Here the CDR3 reads CASSLVSGGGSLNEQFF. CDR3 nucleotide sequence: TGTGCCAGCAGCTTAGTAAGTGGAGGGGGTAGTCTTAATGAGCAGTTCTTC.